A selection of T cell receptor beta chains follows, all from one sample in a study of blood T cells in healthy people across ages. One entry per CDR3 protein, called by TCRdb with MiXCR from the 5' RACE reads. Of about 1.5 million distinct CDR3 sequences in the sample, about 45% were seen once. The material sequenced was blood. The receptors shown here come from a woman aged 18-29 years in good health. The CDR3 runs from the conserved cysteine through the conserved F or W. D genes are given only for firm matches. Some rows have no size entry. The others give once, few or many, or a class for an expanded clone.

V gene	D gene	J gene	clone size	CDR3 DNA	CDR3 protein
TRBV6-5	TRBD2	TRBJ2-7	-	TGTGCCAGCAGTTCCGGACTAGCGGGAGTAAGCGGGCACGAGCAGTACTTC	CASSSGLAGVSGHEQYF
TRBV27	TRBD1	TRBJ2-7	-	TGTGCCAGCAGTTTATTACAGGGGGACCTCTACTACGAGCAGTACTTC	CASSLLQGDLYYEQYF
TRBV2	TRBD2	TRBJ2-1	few	TGTGCCAGCACCCGGGCTAGCGGGAGTAATGAGCAGTTCTTC	CASTRASGSNEQFF
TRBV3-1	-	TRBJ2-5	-	TGTGCCAGCAGCCAAGAGGTCGGAGGGTACCAGTACTTC	CASSQEVGGYQYF
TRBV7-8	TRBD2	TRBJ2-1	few	TGTGCCAGCAGCTTATTCGGCGGGGGAGACAATGAGCAGTTCTTC	CASSLFGGGDNEQFF
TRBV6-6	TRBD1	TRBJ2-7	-	TGTGCCAGCAGTTCCACGGACAGGGTCGCCTACGAGCAGTACTTC	CASSSTDRVAYEQYF
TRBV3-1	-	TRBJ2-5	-	TGTGCCAGCAGCCAAGATCAGTCGAGAGAGACCCAGTACTTC	CASSQDQSRETQYF
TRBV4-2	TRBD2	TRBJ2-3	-	TGTACCAGCAGCCAATCGGGAGCGGGAGGAGATACGCAGTATTTT	CTSSQSGAGGDTQYF
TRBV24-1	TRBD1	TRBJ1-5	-	TGTGCCACCAGCCCACAGGGGAATCAGCAGCCCCAGCATTTT	CATSPQGNQQPQHF
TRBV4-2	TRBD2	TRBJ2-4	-	TGTGCCAGCAGCGAACCTAGCGGGGGGGACAAAAACATTCAGTACTTC	CASSEPSGGDKNIQYF
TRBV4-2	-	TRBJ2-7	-	TGTGCCAGCAGCCAAGGCATAGCGGAAACCTACGAGCAGTACTTC	CASSQGIAETYEQYF
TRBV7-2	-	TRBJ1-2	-	TGTGCCAGCAGCCGTGGAGGGATGGGAAGATATGGCTACACCTTC	CASSRGGMGRYGYTF
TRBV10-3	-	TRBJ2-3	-	TGTGCCATCAGTGAGTCTATTAGCGGAGGGGATACGCAGTATTTT	CAISESISGGDTQYF
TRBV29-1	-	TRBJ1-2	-	TGCAGCGTTTTCCGGGGGCCGGATGGCTACACCTTC	CSVFRGPDGYTF
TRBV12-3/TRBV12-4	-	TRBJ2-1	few	TGTGCCAGCAGTTTATGGCTAGAGTATTTGGCCTACAATGAGCAGTTCTTC	CASSLWLEYLAYNEQFF
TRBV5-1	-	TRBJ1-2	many	TGTGCCAGCAGTGACAGGAACTATGGCTACACCTTC	CASSDRNYGYTF
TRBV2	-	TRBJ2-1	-	TGTGCCAGCAGACATTTCCTAGGCGGCGATGAGCAGTTCTTC	CASRHFLGGDEQFF
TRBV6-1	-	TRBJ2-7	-	TGTGCCAGCCTCTGGGAACTTACCTACGAGCAGTACTTC	CASLWELTYEQYF